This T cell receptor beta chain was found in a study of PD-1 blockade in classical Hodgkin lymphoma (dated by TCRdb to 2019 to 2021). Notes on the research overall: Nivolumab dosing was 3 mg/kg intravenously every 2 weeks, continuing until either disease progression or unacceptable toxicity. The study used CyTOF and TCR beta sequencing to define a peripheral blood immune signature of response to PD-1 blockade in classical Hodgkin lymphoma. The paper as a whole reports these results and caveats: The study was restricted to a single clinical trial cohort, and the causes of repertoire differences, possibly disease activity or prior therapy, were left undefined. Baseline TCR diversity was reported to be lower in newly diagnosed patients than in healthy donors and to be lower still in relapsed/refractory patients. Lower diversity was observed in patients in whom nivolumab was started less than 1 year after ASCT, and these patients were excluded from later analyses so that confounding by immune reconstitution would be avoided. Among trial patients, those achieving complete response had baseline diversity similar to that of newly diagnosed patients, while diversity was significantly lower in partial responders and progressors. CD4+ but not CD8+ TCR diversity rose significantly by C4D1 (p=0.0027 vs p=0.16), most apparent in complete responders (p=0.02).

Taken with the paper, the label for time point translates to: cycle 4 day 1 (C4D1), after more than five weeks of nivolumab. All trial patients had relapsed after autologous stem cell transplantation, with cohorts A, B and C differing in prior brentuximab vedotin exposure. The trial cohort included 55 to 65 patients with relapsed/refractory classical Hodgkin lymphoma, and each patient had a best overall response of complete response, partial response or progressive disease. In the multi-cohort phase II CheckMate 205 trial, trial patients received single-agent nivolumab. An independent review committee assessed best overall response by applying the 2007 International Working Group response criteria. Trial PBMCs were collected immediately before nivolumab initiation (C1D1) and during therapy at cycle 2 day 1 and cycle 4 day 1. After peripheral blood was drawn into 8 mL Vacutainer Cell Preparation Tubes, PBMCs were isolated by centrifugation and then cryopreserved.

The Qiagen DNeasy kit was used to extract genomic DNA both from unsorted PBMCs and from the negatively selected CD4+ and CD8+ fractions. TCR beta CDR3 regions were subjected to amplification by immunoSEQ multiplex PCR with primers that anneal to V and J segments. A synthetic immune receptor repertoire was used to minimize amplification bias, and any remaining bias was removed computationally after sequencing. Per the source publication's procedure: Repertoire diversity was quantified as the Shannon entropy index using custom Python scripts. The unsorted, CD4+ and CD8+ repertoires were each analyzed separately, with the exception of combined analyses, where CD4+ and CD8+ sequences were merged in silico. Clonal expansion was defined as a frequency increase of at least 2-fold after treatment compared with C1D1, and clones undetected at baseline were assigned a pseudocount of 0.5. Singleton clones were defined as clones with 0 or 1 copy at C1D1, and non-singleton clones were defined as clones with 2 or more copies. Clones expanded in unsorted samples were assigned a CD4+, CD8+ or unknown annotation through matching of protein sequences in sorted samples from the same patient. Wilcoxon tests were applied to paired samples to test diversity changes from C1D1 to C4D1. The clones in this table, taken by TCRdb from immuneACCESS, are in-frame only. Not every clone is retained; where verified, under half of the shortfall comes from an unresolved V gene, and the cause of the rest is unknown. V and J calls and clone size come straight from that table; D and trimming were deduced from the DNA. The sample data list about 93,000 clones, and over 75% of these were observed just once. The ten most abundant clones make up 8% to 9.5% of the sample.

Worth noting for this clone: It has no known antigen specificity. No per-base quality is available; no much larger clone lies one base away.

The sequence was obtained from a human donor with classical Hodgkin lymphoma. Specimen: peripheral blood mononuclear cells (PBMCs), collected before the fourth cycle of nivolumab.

CDR3 region: CASSNLAGLNYEQYF. In nucleotides, the sequence is TGTGCCAGCAGCAATTTAGCGGGGTTAAACTACGAGCAGTACTTC. The sequence is built from TRBV5-6 and TRBJ2-7; TRBD2 lines up with 8 middle nucleotides. The germline V gene sets CDR1 to SGHDT and CDR2 to YYEEEE. V ends up 4 bases short and J 3 bases short, with an unmatched junction base count of 9. The cysteine opens and the phenylalanine closes a CDR3 of 15 amino acids. Only CDR3 DNA remains: 45 bases, in frame from the first base.